This T cell receptor beta chain was sequenced during a study of cytomegalovirus exposure and HLA in healthy donors. General observations from the study: Analysis was carried out at a later point, and it linked a missense DCLRE1C variant to TCR beta V- and J-gene trimming. The productive fraction for most TCR beta V segments was about 87% or about 30% in an earlier analysis. Certain sequence variants were highly shared and formed a cluster, and this cluster was likely a sequencing artifact.

Germline values: CDR1 SQVTM, CDR2 ANQGSEA. The CDR3 extends over 15 amino acids. The trim removed 5 bases at V and 1 base at J, leaving 8 bases unmatched. A note on this clone: The target antigen is unknown.

The PCR had 60 Vbeta and 13 Jbeta primers. Only in-frame clones appear in the TCRdb table, and some are missing; sequencing was by immunoSEQ multiplex PCR. This sample has about 160,000 clones, with about 72% found just once. Sequences were obtained from PBMCs. The chain joins TRBV29-1 to TRBJ1-5; 7 bases are a match to TRBD1. The sequence derives from a man aged 50 or older in good health and CMV-seropositive. The CDR3 coding sequence is TGCAGCGTTTCGACAGGGCTGGCGAGCAATCAGCCCCAGCATTTT. Its protein product is CSVSTGLASNQPQHF.